This T cell receptor beta chain was profiled in a study of blood T cell repertoires in COVID-19. Germline-derived CDR1 and CDR2 are SGHRS and YFSETQ. The V gene lost 4 bases and the J gene lost 1 base, with 12 bases spanning the gap. This CDR3 comprises 15 residues. Clones were read by immunoSEQ multiplex PCR, and TCRdb kept only the in-frame ones, dropping some. The sample records roughly 140,000 clones, 80% to 85% being singletons. The chain recombines TRBV5-1 with TRBJ1-5; D may be TRBD1 (6 bases). The sequence came from a human donor in a cohort sampled during active COVID-19. Sequencing was done on a sample of peripheral blood. The CDR3 DNA reads TGCGCCAGCAGCCCCCAGGGGCTCAGCAATCAGCCCCAGCATTTT. Amino acid sequence: CASSPQGLSNQPQHF.